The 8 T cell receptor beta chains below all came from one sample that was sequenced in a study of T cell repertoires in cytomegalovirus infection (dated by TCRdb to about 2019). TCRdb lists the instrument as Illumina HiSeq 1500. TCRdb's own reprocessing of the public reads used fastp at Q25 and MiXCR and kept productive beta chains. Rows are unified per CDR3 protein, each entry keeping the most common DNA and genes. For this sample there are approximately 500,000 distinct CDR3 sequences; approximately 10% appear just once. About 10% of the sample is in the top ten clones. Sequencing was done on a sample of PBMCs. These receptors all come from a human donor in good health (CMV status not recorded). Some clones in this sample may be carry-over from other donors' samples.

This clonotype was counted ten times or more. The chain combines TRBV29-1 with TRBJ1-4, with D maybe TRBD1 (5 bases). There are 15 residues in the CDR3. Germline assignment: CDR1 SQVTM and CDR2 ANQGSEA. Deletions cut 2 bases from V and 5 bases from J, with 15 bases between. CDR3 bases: TGCAGCGTTGAACTAGGGGCCAGCTCCAATGAAAAACTGTTTTTT. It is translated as CSVELGASSNEKLFF.

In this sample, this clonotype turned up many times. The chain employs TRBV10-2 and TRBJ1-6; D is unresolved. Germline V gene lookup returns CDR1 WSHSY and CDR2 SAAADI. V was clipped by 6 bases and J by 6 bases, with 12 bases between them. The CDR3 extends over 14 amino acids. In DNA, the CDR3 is TGCGCCAGCAGCTTAGTAGAGAGTAATTCACCCCTCCACTTT. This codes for CASSLVESNSPLHF.

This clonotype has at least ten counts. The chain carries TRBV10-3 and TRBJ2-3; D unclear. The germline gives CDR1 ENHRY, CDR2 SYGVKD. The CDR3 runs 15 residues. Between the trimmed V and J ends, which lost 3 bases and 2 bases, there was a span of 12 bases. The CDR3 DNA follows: TGTGCCATCAGTGACTTGGGATCCCTCACAGATACGCAGTATTTT. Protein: CAISDLGSLTDTQYF.

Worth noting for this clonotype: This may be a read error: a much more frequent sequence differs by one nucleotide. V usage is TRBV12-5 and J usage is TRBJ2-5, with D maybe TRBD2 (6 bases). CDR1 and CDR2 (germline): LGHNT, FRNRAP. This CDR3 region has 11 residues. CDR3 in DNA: TGTGCTAGTGGTTCGGGGGAGACCAAGTACTTC. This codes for CASGSGETKYF. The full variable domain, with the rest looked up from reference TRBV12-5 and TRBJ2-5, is DARVTQTPRHKVTEMGQEVTMRCQPILGHNTVFWYRQTMMQGLELLAYFRNRAPLDDSGMPKDRFSAEMPDATLATLKIQPSEPRDSAVYFCASGSGETKYFGPGTRLLVL.

CDR3 region: CASSLRASGTVEQYF. CDR3 bases: TGTGCCAGCAGCTTAAGGGCTAGCGGGACTGTAGAGCAGTACTTC. The chain joins TRBV7-9 to TRBJ2-7; TRBD2 aligns across 9 bases. CDR3 length: 15 amino acids. CDR1 and CDR2 from the germline V gene are SEHNR and FQNEAQ (reference sequence). V dropped 2 bases and J dropped 7; count of bases not matched to a gene: 9.

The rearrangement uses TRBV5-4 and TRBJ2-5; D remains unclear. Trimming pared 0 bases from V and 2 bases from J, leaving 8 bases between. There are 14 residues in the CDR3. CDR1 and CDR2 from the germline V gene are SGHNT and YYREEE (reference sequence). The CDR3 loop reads CASSLVGSQETQYF. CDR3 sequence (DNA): TGTGCCAGCAGCTTGGTGGGCAGTCAAGAGACCCAGTACTTC.

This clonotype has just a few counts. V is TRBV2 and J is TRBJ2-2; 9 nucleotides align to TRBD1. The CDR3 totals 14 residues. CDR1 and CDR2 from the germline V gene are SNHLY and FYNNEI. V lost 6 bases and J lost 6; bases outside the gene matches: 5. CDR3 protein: CASRGDRVPGELFF. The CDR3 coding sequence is TGTGCCAGCAGGGGGGACAGGGTGCCCGGGGAGCTGTTTTTT.

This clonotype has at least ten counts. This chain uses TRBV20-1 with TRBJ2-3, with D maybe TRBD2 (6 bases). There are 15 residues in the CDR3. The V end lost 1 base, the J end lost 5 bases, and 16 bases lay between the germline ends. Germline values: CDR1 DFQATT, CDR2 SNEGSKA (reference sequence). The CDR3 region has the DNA TGCAGTGCTAGAGTCGGGGGAACCGTGGGAGATACGCAGTATTTT. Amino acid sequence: CSARVGGTVGDTQYF.